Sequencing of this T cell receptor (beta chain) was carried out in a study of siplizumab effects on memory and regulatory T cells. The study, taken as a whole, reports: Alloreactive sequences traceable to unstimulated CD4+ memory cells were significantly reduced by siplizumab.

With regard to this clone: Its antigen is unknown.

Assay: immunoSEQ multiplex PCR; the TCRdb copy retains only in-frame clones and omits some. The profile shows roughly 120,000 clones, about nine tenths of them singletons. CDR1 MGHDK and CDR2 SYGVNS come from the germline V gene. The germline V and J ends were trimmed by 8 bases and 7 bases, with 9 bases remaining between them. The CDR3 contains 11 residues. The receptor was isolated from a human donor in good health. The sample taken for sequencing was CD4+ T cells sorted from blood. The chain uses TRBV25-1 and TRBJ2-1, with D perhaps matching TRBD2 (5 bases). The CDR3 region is CASALENEQFF. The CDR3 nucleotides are TGTGCCAGCGCACTAGAAAATGAGCAGTTCTTC.